The table lists the clone carrying this T cell receptor (beta chain) with many counts. Trimming took 3 bases from V and 12 from J, leaving 18 bases between them. The CDR3 has 13 amino acids. Germline V gene data show CDR1 as SGHTA and CDR2 as FQGNSA. The data stem from a study of neurological immune-mediated disorders. TCRdb ran MiXCR on the 5' RACE reads and lists one entry per CDR3 protein. In the table there are tens of thousands of distinct CDR3 sequences, about 4.2% of which are singletons. The sample taken for sequencing was PBMCs. The chain couples TRBV7-2 to TRBJ2-7; either TRBD1 or TRBD2 may fit D (5 bases each). The source of this sequence is a man younger than 40 with multiple sclerosis. CDR3 residues: CASSFVPGIQGYF. The CDR3 region has the DNA TGTGCCAGCAGCTTCGTACCGGGGATTCAGGGGTACTTC.